These T cell receptor beta chains were read from a single sample in a study of T cell repertoires in cytomegalovirus infection. TCRdb recomputed calls from the reads with MiXCR, one row per CDR3 protein. The sample has about 150,000 distinct CDR3 sequences; over 25% are singletons. These receptors are not linked to any known antigen. The starting material was CD8+ T cells from cultured PBMCs, obtained from culture after CMV antigen stimulation. These receptors were collected from a human donor in good health (CMV status not recorded). Some clones in this sample may be carry-over from other donors' samples. The CDR3 runs from the conserved cysteine through the conserved F or W. D genes are given only for firm matches. Clone size is not always given. Where it is, it says once, few, many or a class for expanded clones.

>-|TRBJ2-2|many|TRBV7-9
CASSLDPNTGELFF
TGTGCCAGCAGCTTAGATCCGAACACCGGGGAGCTGTTTTTT
>-|TRBJ2-1|many|TRBV4-1
CASSQAAGGGDEQFF
TGCGCCAGCAGCCAAGCGGCGGGTGGGGGCGATGAGCAGTTCTTC
>TRBD1|TRBJ1-2|many|TRBV7-9
CASSHRQGPWDSYTF
TGTGCCAGCAGCCATAGACAGGGCCCCTGGGATAGCTACACCTTC
>TRBD1|TRBJ2-7|few|TRBV7-9
CASSLLTGDEQYF
TGTGCCAGCAGCCTCCTGACAGGGGACGAGCAGTACTTC
>TRBD2|TRBJ2-1|-|TRBV24-1
CATSDGDSGGPSYNEQFF
TGTGCCACCAGTGATGGGGATAGCGGGGGACCATCCTACAATGAGCAGTTCTTC
>-|TRBJ1-2|-|TRBV4-1
CASSHSGTYYGYTF
TGCGCCAGCAGCCATTCCGGGACGTACTATGGCTACACCTTT
>-|TRBJ2-5|once|TRBV2
CASSAWRGRETQYF
TGTGCCAGCAGTGCATGGAGGGGGCGAGAGACCCAGTACTTC
>-|TRBJ2-3|-|TRBV13
CASSLGGDSSEDTQYF
TGTGCCAGCAGCTTAGGTGGGGACTCTTCGGAAGATACGCAGTATTTT
>TRBD2|TRBJ2-2|many|TRBV6-1
CASSALAGGGELFF
TGTGCCAGCAGTGCCCTAGCGGGGGGCGGGGAGCTGTTTTTT
>-|TRBJ1-1|once|TRBV19
CASSQGLTEAFF
TGTGCCAGTTCTCAGGGGCTCACTGAAGCTTTCTTT
>-|TRBJ2-5|-|TRBV7-7
CASSLAGGLYQETQYF
TGTGCCAGCAGCTTAGCGGGGGGCCTTTACCAAGAGACCCAGTACTTC
>-|TRBJ2-1|-|TRBV4-1
CASSPLLYNEQFF
TGCGCCAGCAGCCCACTCCTTTACAATGAGCAGTTCTTC
>-|TRBJ1-4|once|TRBV7-3
CASSLRGGEKLFF
TGTGCCAGCAGCCTGAGGGGTGGTGAAAAACTGTTTTTT
>TRBD1|TRBJ1-5|-|TRBV11-2
CASSRDRGPSNQPQHF
TGTGCCAGCAGCCGGGACAGGGGGCCGAGCAATCAGCCCCAGCATTTT
>-|TRBJ2-7|few|TRBV28
CASSLRTPSEQYF
TGTGCCAGCAGTTTACGGACTCCCTCCGAGCAGTACTTC
>TRBD1|TRBJ2-5|-|TRBV2
CASSRQGVWETQYF
TGTGCCAGCAGTCGACAGGGGGTTTGGGAGACCCAGTACTTC
>TRBD1|TRBJ2-7|-|TRBV11-2
CASSSPDRYPYEQYF
TGTGCCAGCAGCTCACCGGACAGGTACCCTTACGAGCAGTACTTC
>-|TRBJ2-1|few|TRBV6-5
CASSYVVRGNEQFF
TGTGCCAGCAGTTACGTCGTGCGGGGTAATGAGCAGTTCTTC
>TRBD1|TRBJ2-1|-|TRBV27
CASSPGTGAVKQFF
TGTGCCAGCAGTCCCGGGACAGGGGCCGTGAAGCAGTTCTTC
>-|TRBJ1-1|-|TRBV27
CASSSQVGKNTEAFF
TGTGCCAGCAGTTCCCAAGTAGGGAAGAACACTGAAGCTTTCTTT
>TRBD1|TRBJ2-7|many|TRBV2
CASSPPGQGVNEQYF
TGTGCCAGCAGTCCCCCGGGACAGGGGGTCAACGAGCAGTACTTC
>TRBD1|TRBJ2-7|many|TRBV12-3/TRBV12-4
CASSLFTGDEQYF
TGTGCCAGCAGTTTGTTCACAGGGGACGAGCAGTACTTC
>-|TRBJ2-1|-|TRBV12-3/TRBV12-4
CASSLVETVYNEQFF
TGTGCCAGCAGTTTAGTGGAGACGGTCTACAATGAGCAGTTCTTC
>TRBD1|TRBJ2-7|-|TRBV12-3/TRBV12-4
CASSFDRGSYEQYF
TGTGCCAGCAGCTTTGACAGGGGATCCTACGAGCAGTACTTC
>TRBD1|TRBJ2-7|-|TRBV2
CASSDLRDSYEQYF
TGTGCCAGCAGTGATCTCCGGGACAGCTACGAGCAGTACTTC
>TRBD1|TRBJ1-2|-|TRBV2
CASSEYTGDGHTF
TGTGCCAGCAGTGAATACACAGGGGATGGCCACACCTTC
>-|TRBJ1-4|few|TRBV7-9
CASTNIATNEKLFF
TGTGCCAGCACTAATATCGCAACTAATGAAAAACTGTTTTTT
>-|TRBJ1-1|few|TRBV18
CASSPLNEDPGTEAFF
TGTGCCAGCTCACCCCTAAATGAGGATCCGGGGACTGAAGCTTTCTTT
>TRBD1|TRBJ1-5|many|TRBV19
CASSVGTASNQPQHF
TGTGCCAGTAGTGTGGGGACAGCTAGCAATCAGCCCCAGCATTTT
>-|TRBJ1-1|-|TRBV4-1
CASSQGGGIAEAFF
TGCGCCAGCAGCCAAGGAGGGGGAATCGCTGAAGCTTTCTTT
>TRBD1|TRBJ2-7|-|TRBV7-9
CASSVPGQGAHEQYF
TGTGCCAGCAGCGTCCCGGGACAGGGGGCCCACGAGCAGTACTTC
>-|TRBJ1-1|-|TRBV14
CASSPGRVAAFF
TGTGCCAGCAGCCCCGGCAGGGTCGCAGCTTTCTTT
>TRBD2|TRBJ2-1|once|TRBV12-3/TRBV12-4
CASRPSGGAGNEQFF
TGTGCCAGCAGACCAAGCGGGGGGGCCGGAAATGAGCAGTTCTTC
>-|TRBJ2-5|few|TRBV7-2
CASSLVSGEETQYF
TGTGCCAGCAGCTTAGTCTCAGGGGAAGAGACCCAGTACTTC
>TRBD1|TRBJ2-3|once|TRBV6-5
CASSYSHRGANTDTQYF
TGTGCCAGCAGTTACTCCCACAGGGGGGCCAACACAGATACGCAGTATTTT
>-|TRBJ2-2|-|TRBV12-3/TRBV12-4
CASSFSLNRDTGELFF
TGTGCCAGCAGTTTCAGTCTCAACAGGGACACCGGGGAGCTGTTTTTT
>-|TRBJ2-3|-|TRBV4-1
CASSQPARTDTQYF
TGCGCCAGCAGCCAACCAGCGCGCACAGATACGCAGTATTTT
>TRBD2|TRBJ2-3|few|TRBV27
CASSYSGGAPDTQYF
TGTGCCAGCAGTTACAGCGGGGGGGCCCCAGATACGCAGTATTTT
>TRBD2|TRBJ2-4|-|TRBV4-1
CASSPRGSSGGAAKNIQYF
TGCGCCAGCAGCCCCCGGGGATCGAGCGGGGGAGCTGCCAAAAACATTCAGTACTTC
>TRBD1|TRBJ2-3|-|TRBV6-1
CASRLTAGTGRADTQYF
TGTGCCAGCAGACTCACCGCCGGGACAGGGAGGGCAGATACGCAGTATTTT
>-|TRBJ2-7|few|TRBV4-1
CASSQGNLLTYEQYF
TGCGCCAGCAGCCAAGGTAACCTGTTAACCTACGAGCAGTACTTC
>TRBD1|TRBJ2-3|-|TRBV9
CASSVLGQAGTDTQYF
TGTGCCAGCAGCGTCCTGGGACAGGCCGGAACAGATACGCAGTATTTT
>-|TRBJ1-1|many|TRBV9
CASSPSLYSNTEAFF
TGTGCCAGCAGCCCGAGTCTTTACTCGAACACTGAAGCTTTCTTT
>-|TRBJ1-5|-|TRBV4-1
CASSLLPTGTEVWPQHF
TGCGCCAGCAGCCTGTTACCCACCGGGACGGAGGTTTGGCCCCAGCATTTT
>-|TRBJ1-5|once|TRBV27
CASSRGTGNQPQHF
TGTGCCAGCAGCAGAGGGACTGGCAATCAGCCCCAGCATTTT
>-|TRBJ2-1|-|TRBV28
CASRGQHYNEQFF
TGTGCCAGCAGAGGACAGCACTACAATGAGCAGTTCTTC
>-|TRBJ2-5|-|TRBV7-3
CASSPGPPGETQYF
TGTGCCAGCAGCCCGGGACCACCTGGGGAGACCCAGTACTTC
>-|TRBJ2-1|-|TRBV7-6
CASSPLRQVNEQFF
TGTGCCAGCAGCCCCCTCAGACAGGTCAATGAGCAGTTCTTC
>-|TRBJ1-2|-|TRBV2
CASSAGTIDNYGYTF
TGTGCCAGCAGTGCCGGGACAATTGATAACTATGGCTACACCTTC
>-|TRBJ1-2|few|TRBV27
CASSPSGGARGYTF
TGTGCCAGCAGCCCTAGTGGGGGGGCTCGAGGCTACACCTTC
>-|TRBJ2-5|-|TRBV7-2
CASSQNAYQETQYF
TGTGCCAGCAGCCAAAACGCGTACCAAGAGACCCAGTACTTC
>TRBD1|TRBJ1-5|few|TRBV27
CASSQDRGVSQHF
TGTGCCAGCAGTCAGGACAGGGGGGTTTCCCAGCATTTT
>-|TRBJ2-7|many|TRBV5-4
CASSWGSYEQYF
TGTGCCAGCAGCTGGGGCTCCTACGAGCAGTACTTC
>-|TRBJ2-2|few|TRBV19
CASSTMNTGELFF
TGTGCCAGTAGCACCATGAACACCGGGGAGCTGTTTTTT
>-|TRBJ2-5|many|TRBV12-3/TRBV12-4
CASRRLDQETQYF
TGTGCCAGCAGGCGACTAGACCAAGAGACCCAGTACTTC
>TRBD2|TRBJ2-1|few|TRBV19
CASSIPSGGANEQFF
TGTGCCAGTAGTATCCCTAGCGGGGGGGCGAATGAGCAGTTCTTC
>-|TRBJ2-7|-|TRBV5-5
CASSLAGTESYEQYF
TGTGCCAGCAGCTTGGCCGGGACGGAATCCTACGAGCAGTACTTC
>TRBD2|TRBJ2-5|few|TRBV28
CASSTLGTTTGETQYF
TGTGCCAGCAGTACCCTAGGGACTACTACCGGGGAGACCCAGTACTTC
>-|TRBJ2-7|few|TRBV28
CASKEQGSYEQYF
TGTGCCAGCAAGGAACAGGGCTCCTACGAGCAGTACTTC
>-|TRBJ1-1|many|TRBV7-6
CASSQGRATEAFF
TGTGCCAGCAGCCAGGGGAGGGCCACTGAAGCTTTCTTT